The entry below gives a single T cell receptor (beta chain) sequence along with its context. What it binds is not known. An assay was performed, and its level was deep. Some clones are missing from TCRdb's copy, which holds only in-frame ones; the method was immunoSEQ multiplex PCR. The sample consists of about 610,000 clones, about 95% of them appearing once. The entry originates in a study of shared clonotypes between healthy human individuals. Study-wide points: Rarefaction revealed incomplete sorted-subset sequencing despite large depth. Sequencing depth was expected to influence donor clonotype sharing. Generally, naive subsets (rather than memory subsets) showed larger estimated richness.

Cells designated naive CD8 were CD45RO-negative and were positively selected for CCR7, with terminally differentiated effector memory CD45RA+ cells excluded. CDR1 and CDR2 (germline): MDHEN, SYDVKM. This CDR3 is built from 13 residues. Between the trimmed V and J ends, which lost 4 bases and 3 bases, there was a span of 9 bases. The source is a woman aged 25 to 45 in good health. The gene calls are TRBV28 and TRBJ1-1, with D uncertain. Input material: naive CD8+ T cells sorted from blood. For the CDR3, the DNA is TGTGCCAGCAGTTCCCCAGCGGACACTGAAGCTTTCTTT. Its translation is CASSSPADTEAFF.